One and the same sample provided the 29 T cell receptor beta chains below, sequenced in a study of T cell responses to AZD1222 COVID-19 vaccine. Here immunoSEQ multiplex PCR was the method, and the copy in TCRdb shows in-frame clones only, minus some. The sample lists 100,000 or so clones; roughly 89% were seen once. The starting material was peripheral blood, obtained on day 0 of AZD1222 vaccination. The receptors here all came from an adult in good health.

The chain combines TRBV5-1 with TRBJ2-2; D is possibly TRBD1 (5 bases). V lost 0 bases to trimming and J lost 0 bases, with 9 bases between them. The CDR3 sequence is 16 residues long. Germline CDR1 reads SGHRS; CDR2 reads YFSETQ. CDR3 DNA sequence: TGCGCCAGCAGCTTGGTACAGGCGTCGAACACCGGGGAGCTGTTTTTT. Its protein is CASSLVQASNTGELFF.

This clone was seen a single time. The chain couples TRBV29-1 to TRBJ1-1; D ambiguous. The CDR3 contains 13 residues. The ends were cut back, 2 bases at V and 1 base at J, with 8 bases in the middle. Germline CDR1 SQVTM, CDR2 ANQGSEA. The CDR3 reads CSVEYSRNTEAFF. CDR3 nucleotide sequence: TGCAGCGTTGAATATTCCAGGAACACTGAAGCTTTCTTT. Full variable domain (remainder filled in from reference TRBV29-1 and TRBJ1-1): SAVISQKPSRDICQRGTSLTIQCQVDSQVTMMFWYRQQPGQSLTLIATANQGSEATYESGFVIDKFPISRPNLTFSTLTVSNMSPEDSSIYLCSVEYSRNTEAFFGQGTRLTVV.

The chain employs TRBV6-5 and TRBJ2-3, with TRBD1 matching 8 bases. Germline V gene sequence: CDR1 MNHEY, CDR2 SVGAGI. This CDR3 has 15 amino acids. V lost 5 bases and J lost 4; bases outside the gene matches: 8. The CDR3 DNA sequence: TGTGCCAGCAGTCGGACAGGGTATTTTGCAGATACGCAGTATTTT. It yields the protein CASSRTGYFADTQYF.

The chain employs TRBV11-2 and TRBJ1-1; D is possibly TRBD1 (5 bases). From germline, CDR1 is SGHAT and CDR2 FQNNGV. The CDR3 runs 14 residues. The V and J ends lost 1 base and 4 bases respectively, with 10 bases between them. This CDR3 is CASSLGPRVTEAFF. CDR3 nucleotide sequence: TGTGCCAGCAGCTTAGGTCCCAGGGTCACTGAAGCTTTCTTT.

The count of this clone is one. The rearrangement links TRBV9 to TRBJ1-1; D is unresolved. The CDR3 is 12 amino acids. V was cut by 0 bases and J by 7 bases, with 7 bases left in between. The germline V gene has CDR1 SGDLS and CDR2 YYNGEE. CDR3 bases: TGTGCCAGCAGCGTAGGGGGAAATGAAGCTTTCTTT. Protein sequence: CASSVGGNEAFF. The full variable domain, in which reference TRBV9 and TRBJ1-1 provide the parts outside the CDR3, is DSGVTQTPKHLITATGQRVTLRCSPRSGDLSVYWYQQSLDQGLQFLIQYYNGEERAKGNILERFSAQQFPDLHSELNLSSLELGDSALYFCASSVGGNEAFFGQGTRLTVV.

V and J are TRBV9 and TRBJ2-2, with no clear D. Germline V gene data show CDR1 as SGDLS and CDR2 as YYNGEE. The CDR3 totals 14 residues. Trimming shortened V by 2 bases and J by 0 bases, and 5 bases separated the two germline ends. The CDR3 spells CASSVNTNTGELFF. Here the CDR3 DNA reads TGTGCCAGCAGCGTTAATACGAACACCGGGGAGCTGTTTTTT.

V usage is TRBV7-6 and J usage is TRBJ2-1, with 9 bases lining up with TRBD2. The CDR3 consists of 18 residues. Germline V gene data show CDR1 as SGHVS and CDR2 as FNYEAQ. V shed 2 bases, J shed 7 bases, and the junction held 15 bases outside the gene matches. The CDR3 is CASSLNPGVSGSYNEQFF. Here the CDR3 DNA reads TGTGCCAGCAGCTTAAACCCTGGTGTTAGCGGGAGCTATAATGAGCAGTTCTTC.

CDR3 sequence: CASRSYEKGNIQYF. The DNA for the CDR3 is TGTGCCAGCAGGTCATATGAGAAAGGGAACATTCAGTACTTC. The rearrangement joins TRBV7-8 to TRBJ2-4; D is unclear. This CDR3 comprises 14 residues. V was clipped by 6 bases and J by 7 bases, with 16 bases between them. The germline gives CDR1 SGHVS, CDR2 FQNEAQ. The complete variable domain, with remaining parts taken from reference TRBV7-8 and TRBJ2-4, reads GAGVSQSPRYKVAKRGQDVALRCDPISGHVSLFWYQQALGQGPEFLTYFQNEAQLDKSGLPSDRFFAERPEGSVSTLKIQRTQQEDSAVYLCASRSYEKGNIQYFGAGTRLSVL.

In regard to this clone: The same CDR3 can be traced to other DNA sequences in this sample. This sequence joins TRBV7-9 and TRBJ1-2; D not certain. The germline gives CDR1 SEHNR, CDR2 FQNEAQ (reference sequence). Deletions cut 1 base from V and 4 bases from J, with 4 bases between. CDR3 length: 12 amino acids. The CDR3 bases are TGTGCCAGCAGCTTAGAGCGCTATGGCTACACCTTC. It encodes CASSLERYGYTF.

The gene calls are TRBV5-1 and TRBJ1-1; D may be TRBD1 (5 bases). CDR1 and CDR2 (germline): SGHRS, YFSETQ. Trimming pared 5 bases from V and 2 bases from J, leaving 13 bases between. This CDR3 region has 14 residues. The CDR3 protein is CASRFGTVNTEAFF. The CDR3, as DNA: TGCGCCAGCAGATTCGGGACGGTTAACACTGAAGCTTTCTTT.

The chain combines TRBV6-5 with TRBJ1-1, with D uncertain. V was trimmed by 7 bases and J by 0 bases, leaving 12 bases between them. Germline values: CDR1 MNHEY, CDR2 SVGAGI. The CDR3 has 14 residues. The CDR3 protein is CASIRSFMNTEAFF. The CDR3 DNA sequence: TGTGCCAGCATTAGGTCCTTTATGAACACTGAAGCTTTCTTT.

The chain has TRBV5-1 and TRBJ1-2, with 7 nucleotides matching TRBD1. Germline V gene sequence: CDR1 SGHRS, CDR2 YFSETQ. The V segment lost 5 bases and the J segment 13 bases; nucleotides outside the gene matches: 17. The CDR3 runs to 14 residues. CDR3 sequence: CASSLQGDPEWSTF. CDR3 DNA: TGCGCCAGCAGTCTTCAGGGGGACCCCGAGTGGAGCACCTTC.

Only one count was recorded for this clone. The rearrangement uses TRBV2 and TRBJ1-2, with 8 bases lining up with TRBD1. This CDR3 region has 16 residues. V lost 9 bases and J lost 3; bases outside the gene matches: 15. Germline values: CDR1 SNHLY, CDR2 FYNNEI. The CDR3 loop reads CASGPLPQGADYGYTF. The CDR3 nucleotides are TGTGCCAGTGGCCCCCTTCCTCAGGGGGCCGACTATGGCTACACCTTC.

The chain carries TRBV20-1 and TRBJ1-4; D is uncertain. Deletions cut 5 bases from V and 5 bases from J, with 12 bases between. This CDR3 is built from 13 residues. Germline assignment: CDR1 DFQATT and CDR2 SNEGSKA (reference sequence). Here the CDR3 DNA reads TGCAGTGCTGGTGGGCCGGGCAATGAAAAACTGTTTTTT. Protein product: CSAGGPGNEKLFF.

The rearrangement joins TRBV5-1 to TRBJ2-5; TRBD2 might be the D (5 bases). The V end was cut by 6 bases, the J end by 2 bases, with 14 bases between. The CDR3 runs 14 residues. Germline lookup yields CDR1 SGHRS and CDR2 YFSETQ. For the CDR3, the DNA is TGCGCCAGCACCCTCGGAGCGGAGCAAGAGACCCAGTACTTC. Protein product: CASTLGAEQETQYF.

The chain recombines TRBV5-1 with TRBJ2-3; no clear D gene. CDR1 is SGHRS and CDR2 is YFSETQ in the germline V gene. Trimming pared 4 bases from V and 2 bases from J, leaving 11 bases between. The CDR3 covers 14 residues. The CDR3 coding sequence is TGCGCCAGCAGCCTCAACGATCCCACAGATACGCAGTATTTT. It translates to CASSLNDPTDTQYF.

The chain links TRBV6-1 to TRBJ1-2, with D maybe TRBD1 (5 bases). This CDR3 contains 14 residues. The germline V gene has CDR1 MNHNS and CDR2 SASEGT. Trimming took off 0 bases at V and 9 bases at J, with 14 bases between the two ends. CDR3 nucleotide sequence: TGTGCCAGCAGTGAAGCTTCGGGGCTCGCAAGCTACACCTTC. Its protein product is CASSEASGLASYTF.

The J gene is TRBJ2-1, the V gene TRBV6-2 or TRBV6-3, with 9 bases aligning to TRBD2. With V trimmed by 0 bases and J by 7 bases, 22 bases remained unmatched. This CDR3 is built from 21 residues. The germline V gene encodes CDR1 MNHEY and CDR2 SVGEGT. The CDR3 DNA reads TGTGCCAGCAGTTACTCGATCGGGGGGCGTAGCGGGAGTGATCCTGGGAATGAGCAGTTCTTC. It yields the protein CASSYSIGGRSGSDPGNEQFF.

CDR3 amino acids: CASSLRGSSYNEQFF. CDR3 coding DNA: TGCGCCAGCAGCTTGCGGGGTAGCTCCTACAATGAGCAGTTCTTC. The rearrangement uses TRBV5-1 and TRBJ2-1, with D possibly matching TRBD2 (5 bases). The length of the CDR3 is 15 residues. Trimming left V 1 base short and J 0 bases short, with 8 bases between. Germline V gives CDR1 SGHRS, CDR2 YFSETQ.

The gene calls are TRBV27 and TRBJ2-1; the match to TRBD2 covers 9 bases. Germline CDR1 reads MNHEY; CDR2 reads SMNVEV (reference sequence). The CDR3 is 14 amino acids. V shed 10 bases and J 0 bases; nucleotides not matched to a gene: 4. CDR3 residues: CATNSGSSYNEQFF. The CDR3 DNA reads as TGTGCCACCAATAGCGGGAGCTCCTACAATGAGCAGTTCTTC.

This clone was observed a few times. The rearrangement links TRBV5-1 to TRBJ1-6; 10 nucleotides line up with TRBD1. V lost 5 bases, J lost 8 bases, and 1 base stayed unmatched. Germline V gene data show CDR1 as SGHRS and CDR2 as YFSETQ. The CDR3 has 13 amino acids. The CDR3 region has the DNA TGCGCCAGCAGAGGACAGGGGGATTCACCCCTCCACTTT. As protein: CASRGQGDSPLHF.

This clone was recorded only once. The CDR3 DNA reads TGTGCCAGCAGTGGACGGGACAGACCAACTAATGAAAAACTGTTTTTT. Its protein is CASSGRDRPTNEKLFF. This sequence joins TRBV2 and TRBJ1-4; TRBD1 aligns across 7 bases. V shed 4 bases and J 0 bases; nucleotides not matched to a gene: 5. The V gene's germline CDR1 is SNHLY and CDR2 FYNNEI. This CDR3 spans 16 amino acids.

The chain uses TRBV4-2 and TRBJ2-2; the match to TRBD2 covers 8 bases. The CDR3 is 15 residues long. CDR1 is LGHNA and CDR2 is YNFKEQ in the germline V gene. V was pared by 1 base and J by 5 bases, with 3 bases of the junction left unmatched. CDR3 coding DNA: TGTGCCAGCAGCCAAGGGATAGCGGGAACCGGGGAGCTGTTTTTT. The encoded protein is CASSQGIAGTGELFF.

The rearrangement joins TRBV7-2 to TRBJ1-6, with D perhaps matching TRBD1 (5 bases). The germline CDR1 and CDR2 sequences are SGHTA and FQGNSA. The CDR3 spans 14 residues. The ends were cut back, 5 bases at V and 8 bases at J, with 13 bases in the middle. The CDR3 is CASSPGTLYSPLHF. In DNA, the CDR3 is TGTGCCAGCAGCCCCGGGACTCTATATTCACCCCTCCACTTT.

The rearrangement joins TRBV5-1 to TRBJ2-5; D unclear. V gave up 3 bases and J gave up 2 bases, with 14 bases separating them. The germline CDR1 and CDR2 sequences are SGHRS and YFSETQ. The CDR3 sequence is 15 residues long. CDR3 nucleotide sequence: TGCGCCAGCAGCTCAACCCCCTTGGGTCAAGAGACCCAGTACTTC. Translation gives CASSSTPLGQETQYF.

The chain is built from TRBV5-1 and TRBJ2-7; TRBD1 agrees at 7 bases. The CDR3 spans 16 residues. The V gene end was trimmed by 0 bases and the J gene end by 0 bases; junction bases not matched to a gene: 6. CDR1 SGHRS and CDR2 YFSETQ come from the germline V gene. The CDR3, as DNA: TGCGCCAGCAGCTTGGCCGTCGCAGGGGGCTCCTACGAGCAGTACTTC. The encoded protein is CASSLAVAGGSYEQYF.

The J gene is TRBJ1-2, the V gene TRBV28, with D maybe TRBD1 (5 bases). Trimming pared 1 base from V and 4 bases from J, leaving 10 bases between. From germline, CDR1 is MDHEN and CDR2 SYDVKM. The CDR3 is 14 amino acids. CDR3 residues: CASSLSTTVYGYTF. The CDR3 region has the DNA TGTGCCAGCAGTTTATCGACGACAGTCTATGGCTACACCTTC.

The CDR3 is CASSPPGLAGSNEQFF. Written as DNA, the CDR3 is TGTGCCAGCAGCCCCCCCGGGCTAGCGGGGAGCAATGAGCAGTTCTTC. This chain connects TRBV7-9 to TRBJ2-1; TRBD2 matches 9 bases. Germline trimming cut 5 bases from V and 6 bases from J; bases unmatched to any gene: 11. Germline V gene sequence: CDR1 SEHNR, CDR2 FQNEAQ (reference sequence). This CDR3 has 16 residues.

The chain employs TRBV29-1 and TRBJ2-1; a weak D match, TRBD2 (6 bases). Germline V gives CDR1 SQVTM, CDR2 ANQGSEA. Trimming removed 3 bases at V and 4 bases at J, with 13 bases between. CDR3 length: 14 residues. The CDR3 reads CSVDTSGVYNEQFF. Here the CDR3 DNA reads TGCAGCGTTGATACGTCGGGAGTTTACAATGAGCAGTTCTTC.